This TCR beta chain was found in a study of siplizumab effects on memory and regulatory T cells. Study findings and constraints: Solely a minor proportion of alloreactive clones could be assigned to unstimulated subsets. Left unconfirmed was the suppressive function of proliferating Tregs from siplizumab cultures. Major contributors to the alloresponse seemed to be naive T cells, which also appeared more diverse than memory cells.

The study assayed 75,000 to 100,000 TCR templates per sample. Clones were read by immunoSEQ multiplex PCR, and TCRdb kept only the in-frame ones, dropping some. The sample gives approximately 120,000 clones, just over 90% of which show up once; roughly 0.75% is in the top ten. As to this clone: Antigen unknown. The sample carries other DNA sequences with the same CDR3.

Sequencing was performed on Tregs sorted from blood. The receptor's source is a human donor in good health.

The CDR3 DNA sequence: TGTGCCAGCTCACCACCCTCGGGTGGCACAGATACGCAGTATTTT. Translating it yields CASSPPSGGTDTQYF. V and J are TRBV18 and TRBJ2-3; D unclear. The V gene's germline CDR1 is KGHSH and CDR2 LQKENI. There are 15 residues in the CDR3. Trimming removed 0 bases at V and 1 base at J, with 8 bases between.